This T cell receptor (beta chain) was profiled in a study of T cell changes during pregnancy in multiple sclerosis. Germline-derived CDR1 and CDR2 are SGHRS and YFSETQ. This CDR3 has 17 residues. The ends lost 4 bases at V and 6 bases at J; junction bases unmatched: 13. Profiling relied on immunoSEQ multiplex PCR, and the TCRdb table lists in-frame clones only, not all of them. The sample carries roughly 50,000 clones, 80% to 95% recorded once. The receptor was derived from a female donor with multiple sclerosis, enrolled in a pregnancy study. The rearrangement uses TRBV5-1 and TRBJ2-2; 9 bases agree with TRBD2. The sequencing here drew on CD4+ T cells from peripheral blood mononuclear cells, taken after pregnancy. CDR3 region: CASSPRRGLAAPGELFF. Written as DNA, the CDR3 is TGCGCCAGCAGCCCCCGTAGGGGACTAGCTGCCCCCGGGGAGCTGTTTTTT.